Reported below is one T cell receptor beta chain. These data originate in a study of blood T cell repertoires in COVID-19. Per the original data handling: Amplification from reference gene primers served as the basis for estimated nucleated cell counts. TCRdb keeps only in-frame clones here, not all; method: immunoSEQ multiplex PCR. That table supplies the V and J calls and clone size; D and trimming were determined from the DNA. This table has approximately 140,000 clones, roughly 86% appearing once. Looked up from germline, CDR1 is MNHNS and CDR2 is SASEGT. The CDR3 spans 13 residues. Between the trimmed V and J ends, which lost 2 bases and 1 base, there was a span of 5 bases.

This TCR was sampled from a human donor with acute or convalescent COVID-19. The donor label of this sample is uncertain. The chain carries TRBV6-1 and TRBJ1-1, with unresolved D. Sequenced input: peripheral blood. DNA of the CDR3: TGTGCCAGCAGTGAAATATGGAACACTGAAGCTTTCTTT. Its protein product is CASSEIWNTEAFF.